This entry lists 25 T cell receptor beta chains sequenced from one sample in a study of spatial heterogeneity in lung cancer. General study findings and limits: Tumoral mutation counts were tracked by counts of expanded intratumoral alpha and beta TCRs.

Noted time point: sample taken at primary tumor resection. TCRdb redid the calling of the 5' RACE reads with MiXCR, one entry per CDR3 protein. The profile covers 14,000 or so distinct CDR3 sequences, with around 5% appearing a single time and roughly 18% taken by the ten largest. Their target antigens are unknown. Sequenced here: lung tumor tissue, sampled at surgery. Receptors originate from a female donor with early-stage non-small cell lung cancer.

This clonotype was seen only a few times. This beta chain came through as a stray read in a library set up for alpha chains, and its size says little. The chain has TRBV18 and TRBJ1-6, with D unresolved. The germline CDR1 and CDR2 sequences are KGHSH and LQKENI. V was cut by 2 bases and J by 3 bases, with 8 bases left in between. The CDR3 consists of 15 residues. CDR3: CASSPIGDYNSPLHF. Here the CDR3 DNA reads TGTGCCAGCTCACCAATAGGAGACTATAATTCACCCCTCCACTTT. The full variable domain, with the rest looked up from reference TRBV18 and TRBJ1-6, is NAGVMQNPRHLVRRRGQEARLRCSPMKGHSHVYWYRQLPEEGLKFMVYLQKENIIDESGMPKERFSAEFPKEGPSILRIQQVVRGDSAAYFCASSPIGDYNSPLHFGNGTRLTVT.

This clonotype was picked up many times. This beta chain appears as a stray read in a library generated for alpha chains; its size is not informative. The rearrangement uses TRBV6-5 and TRBJ2-2, with TRBD2 as a possible D gene (7 bases). Deletions cut 4 bases from V and 5 bases from J, with 14 bases between. Looked up from germline, CDR1 is MNHEY and CDR2 is SVGAGI. This CDR3 has 15 residues. The CDR3 DNA reads as TGTGCCAGCAGTTGGGGAGGGGGGGCGACCGGGGAGCTGTTTTTT. Translated, it gives CASSWGGGATGELFF.

This clonotype was seen at least ten times. The library was built for alpha chains, so this beta chain is an off-target read and its size means little. V is TRBV5-1 and J is TRBJ2-5; 7 bases are shared with TRBD2. This CDR3 comprises 16 residues. The V gene end was trimmed by 0 bases and the J gene end by 1 base; junction bases not matched to a gene: 6. Per germline, CDR1 SGHRS and CDR2 YFSETQ. CDR3 in DNA: TGCGCCAGCAGCTTGGGTAGCGGGCTCTCCCAAGAGACCCAGTACTTC. The encoded protein is CASSLGSGLSQETQYF. Drawing the rest from reference TRBV5-1 and TRBJ2-5, the complete variable domain is KAGVTQTPRYLIKTRGQQVTLSCSPISGHRSVSWYQQTPGQGLQFLFEYFSETQRNKGNFPGRFSGRQFSNSRSEMNVSTLELGDSALYLCASSLGSGLSQETQYFGPGTRLLVL.

In this sample, this clonotype is medium-sized. For a library built for alpha chains, this beta chain is a stray read; little rests on its size. V gene TRBV3-1 combines with J gene TRBJ1-2, with D possibly TRBD1 on 5 matching bases. Trimming removed 2 bases at V and 7 bases at J, with 20 bases between. This CDR3 contains 16 residues. CDR1 LGHDT and CDR2 YNNKEL come from the germline V gene (reference sequence). The CDR3 region has the DNA TGTGCCAGCAGCCAATATCCACGACAGTCACCTAGTGGCTACACCTTC. Translating it yields CASSQYPRQSPSGYTF. Looking up the rest from reference TRBV3-1 and TRBJ1-2 gives the full variable domain: DTAVSQTPKYLVTQMGNDKSIKCEQNLGHDTMYWYKQDSKKFLKIMFSYNNKELIINETVPNRFSPKSPDKAHLNLHINSLELGDSAVYFCASSQYPRQSPSGYTFGSGTRLTVV.

This clonotype was seen repeatedly, ten times or more. Since the library was made to target alpha chains, this beta chain is a stray read and its abundance is not meaningful. V is TRBV14 and J is TRBJ1-1; 8 bases align to TRBD1. Germline values: CDR1 SGHDN, CDR2 FVKESK. Unmatched junction bases numbered 7, after V lost 6 bases and J lost 4 bases. This CDR3 is 14 amino acids long. The CDR3: CASSRQGLGTEAFF. For the CDR3, the DNA is TGTGCCAGCAGTCGACAGGGGTTGGGCACTGAAGCTTTCTTT.

In this sample, this clonotype turned up many times. Little can be read into the size of this beta chain, an off-target read in a library designed for alpha chains. The J gene is TRBJ1-1, the V gene TRBV7-9; no definite D call. The ends were cut back, 3 bases at V and 1 base at J, with 9 bases in the middle. CDR1 is SEHNR, CDR2 FQNEAQ, per germline (reference sequence). The CDR3 runs to 14 residues. CDR3 sequence (DNA): TGTGCCAGCAGCTTCCTAACGGGGAACACTGAAGCTTTCTTT. Translation gives CASSFLTGNTEAFF.

Many counts were recorded for this clonotype. The library was designed around alpha chains, so this beta chain is a stray read whose abundance carries little weight. V and J are TRBV3-1 and TRBJ1-2, with a weak D call TRBD1 (5 bases). The CDR3 extends over 16 amino acids. Trimming stripped 4 bases from V and 0 bases from J, with 15 bases between. Per the germline V gene, CDR1 is LGHDT and CDR2 is YNNKEL (reference sequence). The CDR3 region is CASSRIGATANYGYTF. CDR3 in DNA: TGTGCCAGCAGCCGAATAGGCGCGACAGCTAACTATGGCTACACCTTC.

This clonotype was counted at least ten times. The size of this beta chain means little, since it is a stray read in a library made for alpha chains. The chain has TRBV7-2 and TRBJ2-1; the match to TRBD2 covers 9 bases. The V segment lost 6 bases and the J segment 4 bases; nucleotides outside the gene matches: 4. In germline, CDR1 is SGHTA, CDR2 FQGNSA. The CDR3 is made up of 14 amino acids. Written as DNA, the CDR3 is TGTGCCAGCAGACTAGCGGGCCTGTACAATGAGCAGTTCTTC. Its translation: CASRLAGLYNEQFF.

This clonotype came up many times. This beta chain represents an off-target read in a library built for alpha chains; its size is of limited meaning. V is TRBV18 and J is TRBJ2-7; TRBD2 matches 10 bases. CDR1 and CDR2 (germline): KGHSH, LQKENI. This CDR3 region has 15 residues. V lost 6 bases and J lost 4; bases outside the gene matches: 9. CDR3 sequence reads: CASSKDSGGSYEQYF. The CDR3 DNA is TGTGCCAGCTCGAAGGATAGCGGGGGGAGTTACGAGCAGTACTTC. Variable domain in full (rest from reference TRBV18 and TRBJ2-7): NAGVMQNPRHLVRRRGQEARLRCSPMKGHSHVYWYRQLPEEGLKFMVYLQKENIIDESGMPKERFSAEFPKEGPSILRIQQVVRGDSAAYFCASSKDSGGSYEQYFGPGTRLTVT.

The table lists this clonotype with a few counts. This beta chain is a stray read from a library made for alpha chains; its abundance is not meaningful. This chain links TRBV20-1 with TRBJ2-5; 11 positions match TRBD2. CDR3 length: 13 residues. Germline-derived CDR1 and CDR2 are DFQATT and SNEGSKA (reference sequence). The DNA for the CDR3 is TGCGGGGCTAGCGGGGGGCTTCAAGAGACCCAGTACTTC. It translates to CGASGGLQETQYF.

This clonotype was seen many times. As an off-target read in a library built for alpha chains, this beta chain has a frequency of little significance. The chain carries TRBV2 and TRBJ1-2; 7 bases are shared with TRBD1. Trimming cost V 3 bases and J 2 bases; bases outside gene matches: 6. CDR1 SNHLY and CDR2 FYNNEI come from the germline V gene. CDR3 length: 15 amino acids. This chain's CDR3 is CASSDWDSLNYGYTF. DNA of the CDR3: TGTGCCAGCAGTGACTGGGACAGCCTCAACTATGGCTACACCTTC.

This clonotype ranks as medium-sized (0.01 to 0.1%). In a library made to pick up alpha chains, this beta chain is a stray read with a size that means little. The CDR3 loop is CASSQGGPNQPQHF. The CDR3 DNA follows: TGTGCCAGCTCACAGGGGGGCCCCAATCAGCCCCAGCATTTT. The gene calls are TRBV18 and TRBJ1-5; a possible D gene is TRBD1 (6 bases). Looked up from germline, CDR1 is KGHSH and CDR2 is LQKENI. This CDR3 has 14 residues. Trimming shortened V by 4 bases and J by 3 bases, and 10 bases separated the two germline ends.

This clonotype qualifies as medium-sized. A library prepared for alpha chains yielded this beta chain as an off-target read; its size is of little meaning. The chain combines TRBV6-6 with TRBJ2-7, with TRBD1 matching 8 bases. V shed 8 bases, J shed 4 bases, and the junction held 10 bases outside the gene matches. The V gene's germline CDR1 is MNHNY and CDR2 SVGAGI (reference sequence). The CDR3 has 14 residues. The CDR3 region is CASHTTGGLYEQYF. For the CDR3, the DNA is TGTGCCAGCCACACAACAGGGGGACTGTACGAGCAGTACTTC.

This clonotype was seen ten or more times. This beta chain is a stray read from a library made for alpha chains; its abundance is not meaningful. The chain uses TRBV29-1 and TRBJ2-4; tentatively, D is TRBD1 (6 bases). Trimming took off 7 bases at V and 6 bases at J, with 19 bases between the two ends. The length of the CDR3 is 14 residues. The V gene's germline CDR1 is SQVTM and CDR2 ANQGSEA. CDR3 in amino acids: CSAAGTGQGNIQYF. Written as DNA, the CDR3 is TGCAGCGCCGCAGGAACAGGGCAGGGAAACATTCAGTACTTC. The full variable domain, in which reference TRBV29-1 and TRBJ2-4 provide the parts outside the CDR3, is SAVISQKPSRDICQRGTSLTIQCQVDSQVTMMFWYRQQPGQSLTLIATANQGSEATYESGFVIDKFPISRPNLTFSTLTVSNMSPEDSSIYLCSAAGTGQGNIQYFGAGTRLSVL.

This clonotype is deemed medium-sized (0.01 to 0.1%). This beta chain lies outside the target of a library built for alpha chains; its clone size means little. The chain employs TRBV7-2 and TRBJ2-1, with TRBD2 as a possible D gene (7 bases). Germline-derived CDR1 and CDR2 are SGHTA and FQGNSA. The CDR3 runs 16 residues. V was clipped by 5 bases and J by 2 bases, with 16 bases between them. This chain's CDR3 is CASSTQGGVTYNEQFF. CDR3 sequence (DNA): TGTGCCAGCAGCACCCAAGGGGGGGTCACCTACAATGAGCAGTTCTTC. The variable domain in full, with the rest retrieved from reference TRBV7-2 and TRBJ2-1, is GAGVSQSPSNKVTEKGKDVELRCDPISGHTALYWYRQSLGQGLEFLIYFQGNSAPDKSGLPSDRFSAERTGGSVSTLTIQRTQQEDSAVYLCASSTQGGVTYNEQFFGPGTRLTVL.

This clonotype was counted between two and nine times. This beta chain is an unintended read in a library built for alpha chains; its size means little. V usage is TRBV6-1 and J usage is TRBJ1-1; no reliable D call. The CDR3 covers 16 residues. V shed 4 bases and J shed 3 bases, with 18 bases lying between them. CDR1 MNHNS and CDR2 SASEGT come from the germline V gene. The CDR3 bases are TGTGCCAGCAGTGGATTTTCCGTTCAAGGTTACACTGAAGCTTTCTTT. This codes for CASSGFSVQGYTEAFF.

The sample holds many counts of this clonotype. With the library built for alpha chains, this beta chain is off target and its frequency is not meaningful. The CDR3 DNA reads as TGTGCCAGCAGCGGCGGAGGGGCGCCCCGGGAGACCCAGTACTTC. Translating gives CASSGGGAPRETQYF. The rearrangement joins TRBV5-4 to TRBJ2-5; a weak D match, TRBD2 (6 bases). Trimming took 4 bases from V and 5 from J, leaving 18 bases between them. Looked up from germline, CDR1 is SGHNT and CDR2 is YYREEE (reference sequence). This CDR3 comprises 15 residues.

This clonotype was recorded at least ten times. With the library built for alpha chains, this beta chain is off target and its frequency is not meaningful. This CDR3 is CASSRSSGRTDTQYF. The CDR3 nucleotides read TGTGCCAGCAGTCGTTCTAGCGGCCGCACAGATACGCAGTATTTT. This sequence joins TRBV6-5 and TRBJ2-3, with TRBD2 matching 7 bases. The CDR3 loop spans 15 amino acids. Germline values: CDR1 MNHEY, CDR2 SVGAGI. The ends lost 5 bases at V and 1 base at J; junction bases unmatched: 6.

This clonotype was seen repeatedly, ten times or more. The size of this beta chain means little, since it is a stray read in a library made for alpha chains. V usage is TRBV5-8 and J usage is TRBJ2-1; D is undetermined. The CDR3 runs 15 residues. The V gene lost 8 bases and the J gene lost 0 bases, with 15 bases spanning the gap. The germline V gene encodes CDR1 SGHTS and CDR2 YDEGEE. The CDR3 here is CASIRGSSSYNEQFF. The DNA for the CDR3 is TGTGCCAGTATCCGAGGTTCTAGCTCCTACAATGAGCAGTTCTTC.

This clonotype was observed many times. The library was prepared for alpha chains; this beta chain is a stray read, so its frequency means little. V is TRBV9 and J is TRBJ2-7; D tentatively reads TRBD1 or TRBD2 (5 bases each). Per germline, CDR1 SGDLS and CDR2 YYNGEE. CDR3 length: 14 amino acids. V was trimmed by 3 bases and J by 6 bases, leaving 16 bases between them. DNA for the CDR3: TGTGCCAGCAGCGCCTCCGGGGCGCCCTTCGAGCAGTACTTC. Translating it yields CASSASGAPFEQYF.

This clonotype is medium-sized. Germline and junction disagree at one end, which may indicate a read error. This beta chain is a stray sequence in a library constructed for alpha chains; its clone size is not meaningful. The CDR3 sequence is CASSYYIGDEKLFF. As DNA, the CDR3 is TGTGCCAGCAGCTACTATATCGGGGATGAAAAACTGTTTTTT. The V gene is TRBV6-5, the J gene TRBJ1-4; D gene uncertain. The germline V gene encodes CDR1 MNHEY and CDR2 SVGAGI. The CDR3 length is 14 residues.

This clonotype was seen a handful of times. The library was prepared for alpha chains; this beta chain is a stray read, so its frequency means little. This chain uses TRBV14 with TRBJ1-1, with 9 bases identical to TRBD1. V shed 4 bases and J 11 bases; nucleotides not matched to a gene: 8. The V gene's germline CDR1 is SGHDN and CDR2 FVKESK. The CDR3 sequence is 13 residues long. In nucleotides, the CDR3 is TGTGCCAGCAGCCGTATACGACAGGGGGACGCTTTCTTT. Amino acids: CASSRIRQGDAFF.

This clonotype was counted ten times or more. Within a library made for alpha chains, this beta chain is off target, and its count is uninformative. The V gene is TRBV20-1, the J gene TRBJ2-7; D call uncertain. The CDR3 totals 11 residues. V gave up 1 base and J gave up 6 bases, with 7 bases separating them. Germline V gene data show CDR1 as DFQATT and CDR2 as SNEGSKA (reference sequence). The CDR3 DNA reads as TGCAGTGCTAGAGCTTTCTTCGAGCAGTACTTC. It codes for CSARAFFEQYF.

At least ten counts were recorded for this clonotype. This beta chain appears as a stray read in a library generated for alpha chains; its size is not informative. The chain employs TRBV6-1 and TRBJ2-1, with 9 bases identical to TRBD2. Per the germline V gene, CDR1 is MNHNS and CDR2 is SASEGT. The CDR3 runs 15 residues. V trimming: 4 bases; J trimming: 9 bases; junction bases outside the gene matches: 10. This CDR3 reads CASSVPSGVGGEQFF. As DNA, the CDR3 is TGTGCCAGCAGTGTCCCTAGCGGGGTGGGAGGTGAGCAGTTCTTC.

This clonotype was found many times. Because the library targeted alpha chains, this beta chain is an off-target read whose size means little. V and J are TRBV20-1 and TRBJ2-3, with TRBD2 matching over 8 bases. Looked up from germline, CDR1 is DFQATT and CDR2 is SNEGSKA (reference sequence). V lost 4 bases and J lost 4; bases outside the gene matches: 13. This CDR3 is 16 amino acids long. CDR3 loop: CSANRMTGGAPDTQYF. In nucleotides, the CDR3 is TGCAGTGCTAATCGAATGACCGGGGGGGCCCCAGATACGCAGTATTTT.